By share, the clone carrying this TCR beta chain ranks as medium-sized. This sample stems from a study of patients and donors after allogeneic stem cell transplantation. TCRdb re-called the RT-PCR reads with MiXCR, one entry per CDR3 protein. The data show 1,000 to 1,500 distinct CDR3 sequences, roughly 5.5% seen once. The CDR3 extends over 16 amino acids. Per the germline V gene, CDR1 is MNHEY and CDR2 is SVGAGI. V lost 6 bases, J lost 5 bases, and 19 bases lay in between. The sequence was collected from a human donor who was either an allogeneic HSCT recipient or a stem cell or donor lymphocyte infusion donor (not recorded which). It is not recorded whose cells these are; they may come from a transplant donor. Sequencing was performed on blood, either unsorted or a sorted T cell fraction (not recorded which). This rearrangement joins TRBV6-5 to TRBJ1-4; D unresolved. CDR3 in DNA: TGTGCCAGCAGCTCCACTACCCTGGGCTTAAATGAAAAACTGTTTTTT. This translates into CASSSTTLGLNEKLFF.